The next 21 T cell receptor beta chains were all read from a single sample in a study of blood T cell repertoires in COVID-19. The table came from immunoSEQ multiplex PCR; TCRdb's copy has only in-frame clones and leaves some out. The sample has approximately 230,000 clones, around 84% seen once. The material sequenced was PBMCs or T cells enriched from blood (not recorded which). The receptors were gathered from a middle-aged man who had recovered from COVID-19.

The rearrangement links TRBV30 to TRBJ1-1; TRBD1 matches 10 bases. Germline V lookup: CDR1 GTSNPN, CDR2 SVGIG (reference sequence). After removal of 5 bases from V and 2 bases from J, the junction contained 2 bases not matched to a gene. This CDR3 region has 13 residues. DNA of the CDR3: TGTGCCTGGGACAGGGGGCTCAACACTGAAGCTTTCTTT. It translates to CAWDRGLNTEAFF.

This clone came up once. V usage is TRBV2 and J usage is TRBJ1-1, with D unclear. This CDR3 has 14 residues. Per germline, CDR1 SNHLY and CDR2 FYNNEI. Trimming took off 3 bases at V and 1 base at J, with 9 bases between the two ends. DNA of the CDR3: TGTGCCAGCAGTGACCGGGGAACGAACACTGAAGCTTTCTTT. It encodes CASSDRGTNTEAFF. The whole variable domain, filled in from reference TRBV2 and TRBJ1-1, reads EPEVTQTPSHQVTQMGQEVILRCVPISNHLYFYWYRQILGQKVEFLVSFYNNEISEKSEIFDDQFSVERPDGSNFTLKIRSTKLEDSAMYFCASSDRGTNTEAFFGQGTRLTVV.

The chain links TRBV13 to TRBJ1-2; 7 bases align to TRBD1. Germline loops: CDR1 PRHDT, CDR2 FYEKMQ (reference sequence). The CDR3 runs 14 residues. J was trimmed by 4 bases and V by 6 bases; bases with no gene match: 8. CDR3 nucleotides: TGTGCCAGCAGTTCAGACAGGGTGGTCTATGGCTACACCTTC. It yields the protein CASSSDRVVYGYTF.

The chain carries TRBV5-4 and TRBJ2-7, with 10 nucleotides matching TRBD1. Germline lookup yields CDR1 SGHNT and CDR2 YYREEE (reference sequence). The CDR3 length is 17 residues. With V trimmed by 2 bases and J by 4 bases, 12 bases remained unmatched. The CDR3 loop reads CASSFSSGTGVSYEQYF. In nucleotides, the CDR3 is TGTGCCAGCAGCTTCTCATCCGGGACAGGGGTGTCTTACGAGCAGTACTTC.

The genes are TRBV19 and TRBJ2-7; D perhaps matches TRBD1 (5 bases). The germline V and J ends were trimmed by 5 bases and 2 bases, with 13 bases remaining between them. CDR3 length equals 14 residues. Per germline, CDR1 LNHDA and CDR2 SQIVND (reference sequence). CDR3 region: CASSFDSGAYEQYF. CDR3 nucleotides: TGTGCCAGTAGTTTTGACAGTGGGGCCTACGAGCAGTACTTC.

V is TRBV4-1 and J is TRBJ1-5, with 8 bases that match TRBD1. This CDR3 is built from 15 residues. Germline lookup yields CDR1 MGHRA and CDR2 YSYEKL. V shed 4 bases and J 2 bases; nucleotides not matched to a gene: 4. The CDR3: CASSRPDRGNQPQHF. DNA of the CDR3: TGCGCCAGCAGCCGCCCGGACAGGGGCAATCAGCCCCAGCATTTT.

The chain's CDR3 is CASNRDRGLNYGYTF. The CDR3 DNA is TGTGCCAGCAACCGGGACAGGGGGCTCAACTATGGCTACACCTTC. V usage is TRBV6-5 and J usage is TRBJ1-2, with TRBD1 matching 12 bases. Trimming at V came to 7 bases and at J to 2 bases, leaving 5 bases not matched to a gene. Germline loops: CDR1 MNHEY, CDR2 SVGAGI. CDR3 length equals 15 residues.

The rearrangement uses TRBV6-5 and TRBJ1-5; D may be TRBD1 (5 bases). The CDR3 runs to 14 residues. The germline gives CDR1 MNHEY, CDR2 SVGAGI. Trimming took 7 bases from V and 6 from J, leaving 16 bases between them. Written as DNA, the CDR3 is TGTGCCAGCAATCGATGGGGGGAAGGTCAGCCCCAGCATTTT. Translating gives CASNRWGEGQPQHF.

The chain joins TRBV7-6 to TRBJ1-6, with 11 bases fitting TRBD1. The J segment lost 6 bases and the V segment lost 4 bases, leaving 8 bases of the junction unmatched. The CDR3 spans 17 residues. CDR1 and CDR2 from the germline V gene are SGHVS and FNYEAQ. The chain's CDR3 is CASSSPGQGDRNSPLHF. DNA of the CDR3: TGTGCCAGCAGCTCCCCGGGACAGGGGGACCGTAATTCACCCCTCCACTTT.

The J gene is TRBJ2-7, the V gene TRBV10-3, with 10 bases identical to TRBD2. CDR1 and CDR2 from the germline V gene are ENHRY and SYGVKD. With 0 bases clipped from V and 6 bases from J, the junction kept 8 bases outside the gene matches. The CDR3 loop spans 16 amino acids. CDR3 loop: CAISESGGTSAVEQYF. The CDR3 DNA sequence: TGTGCCATCAGTGAGTCCGGCGGGACTAGCGCTGTCGAGCAGTACTTC.

V is TRBV7-2 and J is TRBJ1-1; TRBD1 is a possible D gene (5 bases). CDR1 and CDR2 (germline): SGHTA, FQGNSA. CDR3 size: 12 residues. V lost 11 bases to trimming and J lost 4 bases, with 14 bases between them. For the CDR3, the DNA is TGTGCCTACCGGCAGGGAGGCACTGAAGCTTTCTTT. It translates to CAYRQGGTEAFF.

The chain has TRBV12-5 and TRBJ2-3; D gene unclear. Looked up from germline, CDR1 is LGHNT and CDR2 is FRNRAP. The V end was cut by 1 base, the J end by 4 bases, with 3 bases between. The CDR3 is 12 amino acids. The CDR3 is CASGLGADTQYF. The CDR3 DNA sequence: TGTGCTAGTGGTTTGGGAGCAGATACGCAGTATTTT.

This chain joins TRBV5-1 and TRBJ2-1; D possibly corresponds to TRBD2 (5 bases). In germline, CDR1 is SGHRS, CDR2 YFSETQ. V was pared by 0 bases and J by 5 bases, with 12 bases between. The CDR3 sequence is 15 residues long. CDR3 DNA sequence: TGCGCCAGCAGCTTGGGGCTAGCCAGAAACAATGAGCAGTTCTTC. It specifies CASSLGLARNNEQFF.

The CDR3 loop reads CASSQDQGRPQHF. In DNA form, the CDR3 reads TGTGCCAGCAGCCAAGATCAGGGGAGGCCCCAGCATTTT. The V and J genes are TRBV4-2 and TRBJ1-5; D might be TRBD1 (6 bases). There are 13 residues in the CDR3. Germline loops: CDR1 LGHNA, CDR2 YNFKEQ. V was clipped by 0 bases and J by 9 bases, with 9 bases between them.

The chain couples TRBV7-6 to TRBJ2-2; 8 nucleotides align to TRBD2. The CDR3 extends over 16 amino acids. Germline V lookup: CDR1 SGHVS, CDR2 FNYEAQ. With V trimmed by 3 bases and J by 2 bases, 5 bases remained unmatched. CDR3 loop: CASSFASGPNTGELFF. DNA of the CDR3: TGTGCCAGCAGCTTCGCTAGCGGGCCAAACACCGGGGAGCTGTTTTTT.

The gene calls are TRBV6-2 or TRBV6-3 and TRBJ1-5; D ambiguous. V was cut by 5 bases and J by 2 bases, with 13 bases left in between. The CDR3 is 15 residues long. The germline CDR1 and CDR2 sequences are MNHEY and SVGEGT. The CDR3, as DNA: TGTGCCAGCAGTAAGGAAGGCAGCGGCAATCAGCCCCAGCATTTT. Protein sequence: CASSKEGSGNQPQHF.

The J gene is TRBJ1-2, the V gene TRBV28; 8 bases line up with TRBD1. V was pared by 3 bases and J by 14 bases, with 14 bases of the junction left unmatched. Germline V gene data show CDR1 as MDHEN and CDR2 as SYDVKM. The CDR3 runs to 14 residues. CDR3 region: CASSFSDRVHRGTF. The CDR3 nucleotides read TGTGCCAGCAGTTTCTCGGACAGGGTCCACCGTGGTACCTTC.

This clone is a singleton in its sample. The chain combines TRBV5-1 with TRBJ1-2, with 8 bases aligning to TRBD1. V lost 2 bases and J lost 4; bases outside the gene matches: 4. The CDR3 spans 14 residues. Germline V gene data show CDR1 as SGHRS and CDR2 as YFSETQ. CDR3 residues: CASSFGTGGYGYTF. In DNA form, the CDR3 reads TGCGCCAGCAGCTTTGGGACAGGTGGCTATGGCTACACCTTC.

The V gene is TRBV19, the J gene TRBJ1-4; D may be TRBD1 (5 bases). Trimming removed 3 bases from V and 6 bases from J, with 14 bases in between. From germline, CDR1 is LNHDA and CDR2 SQIVND (reference sequence). This CDR3 comprises 15 residues. CDR3 residues: CASSMRQGLDEKLFF. The CDR3 DNA sequence: TGTGCCAGTAGTATGCGGCAGGGCCTTGATGAAAAACTGTTTTTT.

The rearrangement joins TRBV5-4 to TRBJ2-2; 12 bases are a match to TRBD2. V dropped 0 bases and J dropped 2; count of bases not matched to a gene: 11. The V gene's germline CDR1 is SGHNT and CDR2 YYREEE (reference sequence). The CDR3 contains 20 residues. CDR3 sequence reads: CASSLVRGLAGGLNTGELFF. The CDR3 DNA reads as TGTGCCAGCAGCTTGGTCCGTGGGCTAGCGGGAGGGCTTAACACCGGGGAGCTGTTTTTT. The entire variable domain, with the rest obtained from reference TRBV5-4 and TRBJ2-2, is as follows: ETGVTQSPTHLIKTRGQQVTLRCSSQSGHNTVSWYQQALGQGPQFIFQYYREEENGRGNFPPRFSGLQFPNYSSELNVNALELDDSALYLCASSLVRGLAGGLNTGELFFGEGSRLTVL.

The chain has TRBV5-4 and TRBJ2-2; 9 positions agree with TRBD2. The CDR3 is 15 residues long. Germline CDR1 and CDR2: SGHNT and YYREEE (reference sequence). V trimming: 0 bases; J trimming: 7 bases; junction bases outside the gene matches: 4. The CDR3 loop reads CASSLVAGDRGELFF. Here the CDR3 DNA reads TGTGCCAGCAGCTTGGTAGCGGGAGACCGCGGGGAGCTGTTTTTT.